These T cell receptor beta chains were read from a single sample in a study of control samples from healthy donors and cancer patients. Sequenced by immunoSEQ multiplex PCR; TCRdb stores in-frame clones only, minus some. There are about 80,000 clones in the sample; just under 90% occur only once, and 5.5% lies in the top ten. The sequencing sample was made of blood. Every receptor here comes from a man aged 45-65 years in good health. Both conserved end residues are part of each CDR3. D genes are given only for firm matches. Size tells how often a clone was seen (once, few, many) or the class of an expanded clone, and some rows leave it out.

v_gene,d_gene,j_gene,abundance,CDR3nt,CDR3aa
TRBV28,NA,TRBJ1-1,NA,TGTGCCAGCAGACGGGGAGACATGAACACTGAAGCTTTCTTT,CASRRGDMNTEAFF
TRBV4-1,TRBD2,TRBJ2-1,NA,TGCGCCAGCAGCCAAGATGGTCTAGCGGGGGTCTCCTACAATGAGCAGTTCTTC,CASSQDGLAGVSYNEQFF
TRBV5-1,NA,TRBJ1-1,NA,TGCGCCAGCAGCCCGTCCTCGGGGGTAATGAACACTGAAGCTTTCTTT,CASSPSSGVMNTEAFF
TRBV2,TRBD1,TRBJ1-1,few,TGTGCCAGCAGTGAAGCGGGACAGGGGAACACTGAAGCTTTCTTT,CASSEAGQGNTEAFF
TRBV6-6,NA,TRBJ2-2,NA,TGTGCCAGCAGTTACTATTCTGGCGGGGAGCTGTTTTTT,CASSYYSGGELFF
TRBV14,NA,TRBJ2-5,NA,TGTGCCAGCAGCCAAGATCGAGGGATTTTGGAGACCCAGTACTTC,CASSQDRGILETQYF
TRBV15,TRBD2,TRBJ2-2,NA,TGTGCCACCGCTGTTGGGGGGGTGGCCGGGGAGCTGTTTTTT,CATAVGGVAGELFF
TRBV6-4,TRBD2,TRBJ2-1,NA,TGTGCCAGCAGTAACAAGCGGGGGGGCTACAATGAGCAGTTCTTC,CASSNKRGGYNEQFF
TRBV18,NA,TRBJ1-1,NA,TGTGCCAGCTCACCCCAGAGGGGGGACACTGAAGCTTTCTTT,CASSPQRGDTEAFF
TRBV6-1,NA,TRBJ1-5,NA,TGTGCCAGCAGTGAATCGGGGGGGGGCAATCAGCCCCAGCATTTT,CASSESGGGNQPQHF
TRBV7-6,NA,TRBJ2-3,NA,TGTGCCAGCAGCTTAGCAGATACGCAGTATTTT,CASSLADTQYF
TRBV15,NA,TRBJ2-2,once,TGTGCCACCCGTCCAGGACAGCCGGCCACCGGGGAGCTGTTTTTT,CATRPGQPATGELFF
TRBV2,NA,TRBJ1-5,NA,TGTGCCAGCAGTGAAGATGTAGGGAATAGCAATCAGCCCCAGCATTTT,CASSEDVGNSNQPQHF
TRBV18,NA,TRBJ1-1,NA,TGTGCCAGCTCACCCCAGGGGAACACTGAAGCTTTCTTT,CASSPQGNTEAFF
TRBV6-1,TRBD1,TRBJ1-2,once,TGTGCCAGCAGTGAAATAGGACAGGGGGTAGTGGGCTACACCTTC,CASSEIGQGVVGYTF
TRBV18,TRBD1,TRBJ2-7,medium-sized,TGTGCCAGCTCGCGGGACAGGGAGATAAGGGAGCAGTACTTC,CASSRDREIREQYF
TRBV2,NA,TRBJ1-5,NA,TGTGCCTGGAATCAGGCCAGCAATCAGCCCCAGCATTTT,CAWNQASNQPQHF
TRBV7-2,TRBD2,TRBJ2-1,NA,TGTGCCAGCAGCTTGAGCGGGGGGGTAGAGGAGCAGTTCTTC,CASSLSGGVEEQFF
TRBV12-3/TRBV12-4,NA,TRBJ1-1,NA,TGTGCCAGCGCTTCCGGGGGCACGAGTCGAGCTTTCTTT,CASASGGTSRAFF
TRBV2,NA,TRBJ1-5,NA,TGTGCCAGCAGACGCGGGGGCGCGAGCAATCAGCCCCAGCATTTT,CASRRGGASNQPQHF
TRBV4-2,NA,TRBJ2-3,NA,TGTGCCAGCAGGCTGGGGCAGCGTAGCACAGATACGCAGTATTTT,CASRLGQRSTDTQYF
TRBV6-5,NA,TRBJ1-2,NA,TGTGCCAGCAGTCTCTCTCAGGGGCTTGGCTACACCTTC,CASSLSQGLGYTF
TRBV30,NA,TRBJ2-3,NA,TGTGCCGGCGGAGGGGCGCAGAAAGGAAATACGCAGTATTTT,CAGGGAQKGNTQYF
TRBV18,NA,TRBJ2-7,NA,TGTGCCAGCTCAATAGAACAGGGAAGTGCCTACGAGCAGTACTTC,CASSIEQGSAYEQYF
TRBV19,NA,TRBJ1-1,NA,TGTGCCAGTAGTATAGCTCGGGCGGGGCCCGTGAACACTGAAGCTTTCTTT,CASSIARAGPVNTEAFF
TRBV7-9,NA,TRBJ1-3,once,TGTGCCAGCAGCTTAGTTCCGAGCTCTGGAAACACCATATATTTT,CASSLVPSSGNTIYF
TRBV12-5,NA,TRBJ1-3,NA,TGTGCTAGTGCCCTTGCAGGGACCAGAAACACCATATATTTT,CASALAGTRNTIYF
TRBV30,NA,TRBJ2-2,NA,TGTGCCCATACCACCGGGACTAACACCGGGGAGCTGTTTTTT,CAHTTGTNTGELFF
TRBV6-1,NA,TRBJ1-1,NA,TGTGCCAGCAGTGAAAACCCGGACGGTGAAGCTTTCTTT,CASSENPDGEAFF
TRBV10-3,NA,TRBJ2-1,NA,TGTGCCATCGCCGGGGATCTTCGAAATGAGCAGTTCTTC,CAIAGDLRNEQFF
TRBV5-5,NA,TRBJ2-2,NA,TGTGCCAGCAGCTTGGCCTCAACACGGGGGGAGCTGTTTTTT,CASSLASTRGELFF
TRBV6-6,TRBD1,TRBJ2-7,once,TGTGCCAGCAGTTACAGGGGCGCCGGACAGGTCTACGAGCAGTACTTC,CASSYRGAGQVYEQYF
TRBV7-9,NA,TRBJ2-7,NA,TGTGCCAGCAGCCCGGAACGAAACGAGCAGTACTTC,CASSPERNEQYF
TRBV7-9,TRBD1,TRBJ2-6,NA,TGTGCCAGCAGCCCGATAGACAGGGCTAAATTCTCTGGGGCCAACGTCCTGACTTTC,CASSPIDRAKFSGANVLTF
TRBV7-3,TRBD1,TRBJ1-1,NA,TGTGCCAGCAGCCGGGACAGGGCTACTGAAGCTTTCTTT,CASSRDRATEAFF
TRBV2,NA,TRBJ1-1,NA,TGTGCCAGCAGTGGACAGTTCATGAACACTGAAGCTTTCTTT,CASSGQFMNTEAFF
TRBV3-1/TRBV3-2,TRBD2,TRBJ2-5,NA,TGTGCCAGCAGGCCTACTAGCGTGAAGACCCAGTACTTC,CASRPTSVKTQYF
TRBV2,TRBD2,TRBJ2-2,NA,TGTGCCAGCAGGGGACTAGCGGGGGAGCTCGCGAACACCGGGGAGCTGTTTTTT,CASRGLAGELANTGELFF
TRBV6-2/TRBV6-3,NA,TRBJ2-1,NA,TGTGCCAGCAGTCCCCAGGGCTACAATGAGCAGTTCTTC,CASSPQGYNEQFF
TRBV5-7,NA,TRBJ1-5,NA,TGTGCCAGCAGCCGCTCAGGAATCAATCAGCCCCAGCATTTT,CASSRSGINQPQHF
TRBV29-1,NA,TRBJ1-2,NA,TGCAGCGTTGAAGATGGAGGGAATGGCTACACCTTC,CSVEDGGNGYTF
TRBV5-1,NA,TRBJ1-1,few,TGCGCCAGCAGCTTGCAGGGAGGCACTGAAGCTTTCTTT,CASSLQGGTEAFF
TRBV13,NA,TRBJ2-5,few,TGTGCCAGCAGCTTCCGTGGGGAGACCCAGTACTTC,CASSFRGETQYF
TRBV18,TRBD1,TRBJ1-5,NA,TGTGCCAGCTCACCAGGCACAGGGGTTGGCCAGCCCCAGCATTTT,CASSPGTGVGQPQHF
TRBV5-1,NA,TRBJ2-7,NA,TGCGCCAGCAGCTTGGAGGTGTTTGCAGAGCAGTACTTC,CASSLEVFAEQYF
TRBV10-2,NA,TRBJ2-3,NA,TGCGCCAGCAGTAAGACTGACTGGGCAGATACGCAGTATTTT,CASSKTDWADTQYF
TRBV2,NA,TRBJ1-1,NA,TGTGCCAGCGCAGGGCTACGCACTGAAGCTTTCTTT,CASAGLRTEAFF
TRBV5-1,NA,TRBJ2-5,NA,TGCGCCAGCAACCTTAGGGGGCTGGCGGGGGGTTACGAGACCCAGTACTTC,CASNLRGLAGGYETQYF
TRBV6-1,NA,TRBJ1-5,NA,TGTGCCAGCAGTGATGGGGGGGGAGGGAGCAATCAGCCCCAGCATTTT,CASSDGGGGSNQPQHF
TRBV29-1,NA,TRBJ1-1,NA,TGCAGCGGGGGATGGACTGAAGCTTTCTTT,CSGGWTEAFF
TRBV18,TRBD1,TRBJ2-7,medium-sized,TGTGCCAGCTCACCATCGGGACAGTTCTACGAGCAGTACTTC,CASSPSGQFYEQYF
TRBV7-9,NA,TRBJ2-3,once,TGTGCCAGCACCCATGACGCGAGGCTACTAGATGGGTATTTT,CASTHDARLLDGYF
TRBV24-1,NA,TRBJ2-1,NA,TGTGCCACCAGTGATCGAGGCCCCTCCTACAATGAGCAGTTCTTC,CATSDRGPSYNEQFF
TRBV25-1,NA,TRBJ2-6,NA,TGTGCCAGCAGTGACCTGGGGTCTGGGGCCAACGTCCTGACTTTC,CASSDLGSGANVLTF